This TCR beta chain was profiled in a study of shared clonotypes between healthy human individuals. Turning to the study itself: Each donor's CD4 naive and CD4 memory cells filled three plates apiece, CD8 naive two, and CD8 memory one.

V was trimmed by 1 base and J by 0 bases, leaving 10 bases between them. Germline V gene data show CDR1 as MGHRA and CDR2 as YSYEKL. The CDR3 runs to 16 residues. Sorted-subset replicate PCRs used 200 ng DNA, around 27,000 T cell genomes. Repertoires were generated with immunoSEQ multiplex PCR, while TCRdb's copy carries only in-frame clones and drops some. This table holds 2 million to 2.5 million clones, around 92% found once. All of the donors resided in Nashville, Tennessee, and each was a Caucasian adult. Concerning this clone: The antigen remains unidentified.

Study outcomes and limitations: On the whole, naive subsets had larger estimated richness than memory subsets had.

Sequencing input: naive CD4+ T cells from PBMCs. The subset: CD45RA+ positively selected. The receptor was derived from a man between 18 and 29 years old in good health. Some clones in this sample may be carry-over from other donors' samples. The chain carries TRBV4-1 and TRBJ2-4, with D perhaps being TRBD1 or TRBD2 (5 bases each). This CDR3 reads CASSQVGRGAKNIQYF. Written as DNA, the CDR3 is TGCGCCAGCAGCCAAGTGGGACGGGGAGCCAAAAACATTCAGTACTTC.